This T cell receptor beta chain comes out of a study of shared clonotypes between healthy human individuals (dated by TCRdb to the early 2020s). Study-wide context: The cohort comprised two women and a few men aged 18 to 49 years. To estimate repertoire size and how much clonotype sharing occurs between individuals, the study deeply sequenced the blood TCR repertoires of about 5 healthy adults. Libraries were prepared and TCR repertoires were sequenced by different laboratories using diverse techniques, in order to increase sequencing depth and limit assay-specific biases. Per donor, leukapheresis produced somewhere between about 0.85 and 8.9 billion PBMCs. For each donor, CD4 naive and CD4 memory were each run on three plates, CD8 naive on two plates, and CD8 memory on one plate. The paper as a whole reports these results and caveats: Higher generation probabilities were observed for clonotypes shared by all four sorted-subset donors than for non-shared clonotypes. Based on pairwise subsampling, the degree of clonotype sharing among donors was expected to be affected by sequencing depth. Even with the large sequencing depth, rarefaction of the sorted-subset datasets indicated that sequencing was incomplete. Sampling was restricted to blood, and TCR repertoires in tissue are likely to differ from TCR repertoires in blood. Naive subsets generally had larger estimated clonotype richness than memory subsets did. Across a handful of donors, approximately 4.6% of naive CD4, approximately 4% of naive CD8, roughly 2.3% of memory CD4, and 0.4% of memory CD8 clonotypes were shared. The small number of donors limited the genetic and exposure-history diversity represented.

Using the deep immunoSEQ assay, multiplex PCR amplified TCR CDR3 regions from genomic DNA. Extracted genomic DNA from each cell subset was spread evenly across all wells of several immunoSEQ 96-well plates, with each plate serving as a replicate. For sorted subsets, each replicate PCR was loaded with about 0.2 ug genomic DNA, equivalent to some 31,000 T cell genomes. The purified libraries were quantified using a Qubit 3.0 fluorometer, sized with a Bioanalyzer 2100, and then quantified again using the KAPA Library Quantification kit. Every immunoSEQ 96-well plate was sequenced on a separate single-read 150-cycle Illumina NextSeq 550 flow cell. Per the authors' processing: The immunoSEQ output contained only junctional sequences without quality scores, so filtering could not match that applied to full-length reads. To assign V/J genes and CDR3, sequences were annotated against IMGT germline references using PyIR, a Python wrapper for IgBLAST v1.9. Reads were filtered out if the reads had weak V/J assignments (E-value above 1e-6), no CDR3, stop codons, out-of-frame junctions, or ambiguous translated residues. V3J clonotypes were defined by identical inferred V gene, J gene, and CDR3 amino acid sequence. Percentage overlap between repertoires was calculated by dividing the number of shared unique clonotypes by the size of the smaller repertoire. Three approaches were used to assess repertoire richness: RTK rarefaction, the Chao1 estimator, and Recon v2.1 estimates of unobserved clonotypes. For all TCRbeta clonotypes obtained by the gDNA method from a few donors, generation probabilities were computed with OLGA. TCRdb retrieved this table from immuneACCESS and kept in-frame rearrangements only. Not all clones are present; in checked studies, unresolved V genes account for under half, and no reason is known for the remainder. That table is the source of V, J and clone size, and D and trimming were worked out from the DNA. For this sample there are millions of clones; around nine tenths appear just once. The ten top clones hold 0.14% of the sample.

Counted from cysteine to phenylalanine, this CDR3 has 11 amino acids. The only DNA kept is the CDR3, 33 bases in frame from the first base. The germline V gene sets CDR1 to MNHNS and CDR2 to SASEGT. At the junction V is shortened by 5 bases and J by 5 bases, with 3 bases in between. The donors were healthy, HIV-negative adults who had no recently reported acute infections or vaccinations. Every donor was a Caucasian adult residing in Nashville, Tennessee, USA. CD4+ T cells were enriched by magnetic negative selection, after which naive cells were positively selected on CD45RA and the negative fraction was taken as the memory subset. Blood was collected by leukapheresis, and PBMCs were isolated by Ficoll-Histopaque density gradient centrifugation and then cryopreserved in liquid nitrogen vapor phase. Analytical flow cytometry was used to check the purity and quantity of every magnetically sorted T cell population. Genomic DNA was isolated from each sorted fraction and quantified by UV absorbance on a Nanodrop 2000c.

As for this clone: No antigen is known for it. Base qualities are not at hand, and no much larger clone is one base apart.

The chain was built from TRBV6-1 and TRBJ2-2; the D gene remains uncertain. The sequencing input was naive CD4+ T cells sorted from blood. The cell subset or site tag for this specimen amounts to: CD45RA+ positively selected. This clonotype was sampled from a man aged 18 to 30 in good health. This receptor has the CDR3 CASSTTGELFF. The DNA sequence reads TGTGCCAGCAGTACTACCGGGGAGCTGTTTTTT.